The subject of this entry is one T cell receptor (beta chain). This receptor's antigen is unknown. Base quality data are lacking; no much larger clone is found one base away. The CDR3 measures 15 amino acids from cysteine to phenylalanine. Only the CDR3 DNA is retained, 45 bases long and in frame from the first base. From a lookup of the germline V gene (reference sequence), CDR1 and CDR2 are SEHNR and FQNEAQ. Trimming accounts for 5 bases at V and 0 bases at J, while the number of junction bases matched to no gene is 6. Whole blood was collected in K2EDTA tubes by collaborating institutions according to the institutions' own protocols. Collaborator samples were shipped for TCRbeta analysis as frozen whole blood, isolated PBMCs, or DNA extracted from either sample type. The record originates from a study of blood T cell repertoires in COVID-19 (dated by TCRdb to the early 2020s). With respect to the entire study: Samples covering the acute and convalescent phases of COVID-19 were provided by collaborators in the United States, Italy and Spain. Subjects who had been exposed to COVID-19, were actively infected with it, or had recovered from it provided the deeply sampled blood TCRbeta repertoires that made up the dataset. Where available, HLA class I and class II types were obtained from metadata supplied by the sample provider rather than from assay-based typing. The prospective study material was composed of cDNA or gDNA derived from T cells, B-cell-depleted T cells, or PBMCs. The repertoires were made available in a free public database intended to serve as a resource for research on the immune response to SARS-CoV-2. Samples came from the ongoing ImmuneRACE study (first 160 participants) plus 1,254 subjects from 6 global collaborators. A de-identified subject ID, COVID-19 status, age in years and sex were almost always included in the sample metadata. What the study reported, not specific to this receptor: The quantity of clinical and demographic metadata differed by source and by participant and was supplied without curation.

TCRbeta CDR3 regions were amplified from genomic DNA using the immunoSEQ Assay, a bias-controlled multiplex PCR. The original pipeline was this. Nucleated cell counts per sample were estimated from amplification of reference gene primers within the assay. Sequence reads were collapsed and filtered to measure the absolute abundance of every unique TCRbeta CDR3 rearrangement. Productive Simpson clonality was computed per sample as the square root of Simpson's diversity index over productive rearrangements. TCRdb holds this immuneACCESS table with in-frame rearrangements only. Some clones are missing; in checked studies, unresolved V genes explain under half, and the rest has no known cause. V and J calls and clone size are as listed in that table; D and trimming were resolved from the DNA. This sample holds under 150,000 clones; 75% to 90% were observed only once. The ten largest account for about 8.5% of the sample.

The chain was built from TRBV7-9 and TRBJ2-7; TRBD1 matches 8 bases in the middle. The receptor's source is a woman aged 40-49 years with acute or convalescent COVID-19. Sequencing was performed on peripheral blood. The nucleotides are TGTGCCAGCAGCACAGGGGGAAGGAGCTCCTACGAGCAGTACTTC. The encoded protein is CASSTGGRSSYEQYF. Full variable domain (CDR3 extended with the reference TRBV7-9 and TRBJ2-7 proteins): DTGVSQNPRHKITKRGQNVTFRCDPISEHNRLYWYRQTLGQGPEFLTYFQNEAQLEKSRLLSDRFSAERPKGSFSTLEIQRTEQGDSAMYLCASSTGGRSSYEQYFGPGTRLTVT.